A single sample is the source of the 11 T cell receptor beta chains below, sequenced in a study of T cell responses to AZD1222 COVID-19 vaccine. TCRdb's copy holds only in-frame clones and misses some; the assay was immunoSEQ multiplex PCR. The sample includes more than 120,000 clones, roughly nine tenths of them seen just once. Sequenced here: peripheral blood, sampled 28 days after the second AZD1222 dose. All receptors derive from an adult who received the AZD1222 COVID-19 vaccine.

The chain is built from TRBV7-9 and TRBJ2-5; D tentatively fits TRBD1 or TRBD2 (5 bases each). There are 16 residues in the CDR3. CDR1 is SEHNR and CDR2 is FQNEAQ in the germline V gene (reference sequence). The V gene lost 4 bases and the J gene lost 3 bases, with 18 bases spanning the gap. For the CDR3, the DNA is TGTGCCAGCAGCTATGAAACGGGGCTGGGAGAAGAGACCCAGTACTTC. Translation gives CASSYETGLGEETQYF.

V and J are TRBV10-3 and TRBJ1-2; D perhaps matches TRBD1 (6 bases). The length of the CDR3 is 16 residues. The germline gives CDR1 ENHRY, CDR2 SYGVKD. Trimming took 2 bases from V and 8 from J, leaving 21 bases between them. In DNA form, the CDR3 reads TGTGCCATCAGTGAGGGACAGTTCCCTCAATTTGACGGCTACACCTTC. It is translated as CAISEGQFPQFDGYTF.

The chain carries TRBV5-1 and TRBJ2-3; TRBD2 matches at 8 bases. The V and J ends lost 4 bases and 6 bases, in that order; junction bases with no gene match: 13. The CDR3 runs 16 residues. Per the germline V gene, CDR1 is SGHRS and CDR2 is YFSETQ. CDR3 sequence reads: CASSPTGRGMEDTQYF. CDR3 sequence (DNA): TGCGCCAGCAGCCCCACCGGGAGGGGTATGGAGGATACGCAGTATTTT.

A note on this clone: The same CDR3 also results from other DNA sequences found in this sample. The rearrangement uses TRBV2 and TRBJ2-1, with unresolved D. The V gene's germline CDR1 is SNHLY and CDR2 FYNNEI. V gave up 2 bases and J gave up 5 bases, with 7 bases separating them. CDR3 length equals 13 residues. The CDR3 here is CASSESLDNEQFF. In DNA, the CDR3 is TGTGCCAGCAGTGAATCTCTAGACAATGAGCAGTTCTTC. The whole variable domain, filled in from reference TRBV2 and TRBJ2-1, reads EPEVTQTPSHQVTQMGQEVILRCVPISNHLYFYWYRQILGQKVEFLVSFYNNEISEKSEIFDDQFSVERPDGSNFTLKIRSTKLEDSAMYFCASSESLDNEQFFGPGTRLTVL.

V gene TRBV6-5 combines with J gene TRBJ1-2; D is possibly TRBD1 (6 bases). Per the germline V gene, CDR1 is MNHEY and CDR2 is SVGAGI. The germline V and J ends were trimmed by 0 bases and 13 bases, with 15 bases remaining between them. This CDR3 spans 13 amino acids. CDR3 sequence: CASSYSRDMSSTF. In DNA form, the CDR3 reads TGTGCCAGCAGTTACTCGAGGGACATGTCGTCCACCTTC.

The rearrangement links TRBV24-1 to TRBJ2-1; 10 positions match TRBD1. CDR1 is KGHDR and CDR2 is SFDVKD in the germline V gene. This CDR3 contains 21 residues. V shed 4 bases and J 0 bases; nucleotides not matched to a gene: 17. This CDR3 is CATSESWTGGPLPFSYNEQFF. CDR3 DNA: TGTGCCACCAGTGAATCCTGGACAGGGGGTCCCCTCCCTTTCTCCTACAATGAGCAGTTCTTC.

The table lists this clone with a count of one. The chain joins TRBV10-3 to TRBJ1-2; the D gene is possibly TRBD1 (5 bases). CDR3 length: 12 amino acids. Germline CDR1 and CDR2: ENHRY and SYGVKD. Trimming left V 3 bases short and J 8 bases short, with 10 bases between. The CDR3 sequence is CAISDAGPGYTF. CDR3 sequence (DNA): TGTGCCATCAGTGATGCGGGACCCGGCTACACCTTC.

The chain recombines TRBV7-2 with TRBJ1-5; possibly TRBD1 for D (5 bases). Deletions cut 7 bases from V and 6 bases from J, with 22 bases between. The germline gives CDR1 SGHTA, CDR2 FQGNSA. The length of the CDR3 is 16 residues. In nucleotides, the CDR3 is TGTGCCAGCACCCCGGGATTGGGATCCACAGGTCAGCCCCAGCATTTT. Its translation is CASTPGLGSTGQPQHF.

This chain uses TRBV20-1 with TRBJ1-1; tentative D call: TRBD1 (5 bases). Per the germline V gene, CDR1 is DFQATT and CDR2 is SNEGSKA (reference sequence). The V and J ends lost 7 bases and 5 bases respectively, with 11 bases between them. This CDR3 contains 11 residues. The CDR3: CSVRGRTEAFF. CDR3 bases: TGCAGTGTGAGGGGCAGGACTGAAGCTTTCTTT.

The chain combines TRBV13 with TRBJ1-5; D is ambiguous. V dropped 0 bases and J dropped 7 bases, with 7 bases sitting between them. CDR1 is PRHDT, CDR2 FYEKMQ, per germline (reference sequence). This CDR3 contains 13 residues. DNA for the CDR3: TGTGCCAGCAGCTTAGGCTGGGCCCAGCCCCAGCATTTT. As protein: CASSLGWAQPQHF.

The CDR3, as DNA: TGTGCCAGCAGTTCGTCAGCCTCCTACGAGCAGTACTTC. Protein: CASSSSASYEQYF. The chain uses TRBV6-5 and TRBJ2-7, with unresolved D. Per germline, CDR1 MNHEY and CDR2 SVGAGI. With 4 bases removed from V and 0 bases from J, the gap between germline ends came to 7 bases. The CDR3 loop spans 13 amino acids.